A single sample is the source of the 26 T cell receptor beta chains below, sequenced in a study of T-cell reconstitution after alpha-beta-depleted transplantation in children. Unique molecular identifiers featured in how the TCRbeta library was prepared. TCRdb fed the PCR reads into MiXCR, producing one record per CDR3 protein. The sample carries a few hundred thousand distinct CDR3 sequences, 13% recorded once. The sequenced sample was PBMCs, mostly from graft donor cells, obtained 360 days after TCRalphabeta/CD19-depleted stem cell transplant. Receptor source: a male patient aged 10 to 17 who had a stem cell transplant for acute myeloid leukemia, so the T cells may come from the graft donor.

The rearrangement uses TRBV5-5 and TRBJ2-1; D not resolved. V lost 2 bases to trimming and J lost 6 bases, with 21 bases between them. This CDR3 has 17 residues. Germline V gene sequence: CDR1 SGHKS, CDR2 YYEKEE (reference sequence). This chain's CDR3 is CASSFPEIAVYGNEQFF. The CDR3 DNA follows: TGTGCCAGCAGCTTCCCAGAGATAGCAGTCTACGGCAATGAGCAGTTCTTC. Using reference TRBV5-5 and TRBJ2-1 for the parts outside the CDR3, the full variable domain is DAGVTQSPTHLIKTRGQQVTLRCSPISGHKSVSWYQQVLGQGPQFIFQYYEKEERGRGNFPDRFSARQFPNYSSELNVNALLLGDSALYLCASSFPEIAVYGNEQFFGPGTRLTVL.

V usage is TRBV20-1 and J usage is TRBJ1-6, with 9 bases aligning to TRBD1. The CDR3 covers 16 residues. J gave up 2 bases and V 5 bases, and 7 bases lay outside the gene matches. Germline loops: CDR1 DFQATT, CDR2 SNEGSKA (reference sequence). CDR3 in DNA: TGCAGTGCTGGACTACAGGGGGCACCCTATAATTCACCCCTCCACTTT. Protein sequence: CSAGLQGAPYNSPLHF.

This rearrangement joins TRBV18 to TRBJ2-2; D may be TRBD2 (5 bases). Between the trimmed V and J ends, which lost 0 bases and 3 bases, there was a span of 17 bases. The CDR3 totals 18 residues. Looked up from germline, CDR1 is KGHSH and CDR2 is LQKENI. CDR3 in DNA: TGTGCCAGCTCACCACCGAGGGTTTTGGCATCTTACACCGGGGAGCTGTTTTTT. Translation: CASSPPRVLASYTGELFF.

As to this clonotype: This may come from a read error, since a much larger clone is one base off. Since the CDR3 does not end with the conserved phenylalanine or tryptophan, this likely comes from a read error. This rearrangement joins TRBV28 to TRBJ1-6, with TRBD1 matching 9 bases. Trimming took 6 bases from V and 8 from J; bases not matched to a gene: 8. Per the germline V gene, CDR1 is MDHEN and CDR2 is SYDVKM. This CDR3 contains 15 residues. CDR3 amino acids: CASSGGTGLHSPLHL. The CDR3 DNA sequence: TGTGCCAGCAGCGGAGGGACAGGGTTGCATTCACCCCTCCACCTT.

This clonotype has only a few counts. V gene TRBV27 combines with J gene TRBJ2-4; D is possibly TRBD2 (5 bases). The germline V gene encodes CDR1 MNHEY and CDR2 SMNVEV (reference sequence). CDR3 length: 14 residues. Trimming stripped 6 bases from V and 7 bases from J, with 16 bases between. The CDR3 region is CASSFGVRGNIQYF. CDR3 bases: TGTGCCAGCAGCTTCGGGGTTCGAGGGAACATTCAGTACTTC.

This clonotype came up many times. This sequence joins TRBV12-3 or TRBV12-4 and TRBJ2-3, with TRBD2 matching 7 bases. J lost 1 base, V lost 3 bases, and 4 bases had no gene match. The CDR3 loop spans 15 amino acids. The DNA of the CDR3 is TGTGCCAGCAGTTTGGGAGGGGCGCGCACAGATACGCAGTATTTT. Translation gives CASSLGGARTDTQYF.

This clonotype was observed a few times. This chain uses TRBV28 with TRBJ2-5; D might be TRBD1 (5 bases). Germline V gives CDR1 MDHEN, CDR2 SYDVKM. V lost 2 bases and J 0 bases, leaving 7 bases between the germline ends. The CDR3 has 14 residues. The CDR3 reads CASSLGAYQETQYF. CDR3 nucleotide sequence: TGTGCCAGCAGTTTAGGGGCGTACCAAGAGACCCAGTACTTC.

This clonotype has ten or more counts. The rearrangement uses TRBV29-1 and TRBJ2-3; no clear D. CDR3 length: 12 residues. Trimming left V 0 bases short and J 5 bases short, with 6 bases between. Germline V gives CDR1 SQVTM, CDR2 ANQGSEA. CDR3 coding DNA: TGCAGCGTTGAAGACTGGGGAGATACGCAGTATTTT. This gives the protein CSVEDWGDTQYF.

This clonotype was recorded many times. The chain couples TRBV12-3 or TRBV12-4 to TRBJ2-6; 8 nucleotides agree with TRBD1. The CDR3 is 19 amino acids. J lost 0 bases, V lost 6 bases, and 13 bases had no gene match. In DNA, the CDR3 is TGTGCCAGCAGGCCAAATCCGGGACAGGTTAGCTCTGGGGCCAACGTCCTGACTTTC. Translation gives CASRPNPGQVSSGANVLTF.

This clonotype was seen repeatedly, ten times or more. The rearrangement links TRBV19 to TRBJ2-6, with D possibly TRBD1 on 6 matching bases. In germline, CDR1 is LNHDA, CDR2 SQIVND (reference sequence). Trimming removed 6 bases from V and 1 base from J, with 13 bases in between. The CDR3 loop spans 16 amino acids. CDR3 sequence (DNA): TGTGCCAGTAGACCGATTCAGGGGTCTGGGGCCAACGTCCTGACTTTC. This codes for CASRPIQGSGANVLTF.

This clonotype showed up many times. This sequence joins TRBV12-3 or TRBV12-4 and TRBJ2-3; the D call may be TRBD1 or TRBD2 (5 bases each). There are 11 residues in the CDR3. V was trimmed by 4 bases and J by 6 bases, leaving 5 bases between them. DNA of the CDR3: TGTGCCAGCAGTTGGGGGGATACGCAGTATTTT. Encoded protein: CASSWGDTQYF.

This rearrangement joins TRBV2 to TRBJ2-1; possible D gene TRBD1, 5 bases. CDR1 and CDR2 from the germline V gene are SNHLY and FYNNEI. The germline V and J ends were trimmed by 0 bases and 9 bases, with 9 bases remaining between them. The CDR3 is made up of 13 amino acids. CDR3 DNA: TGTGCCAGCAGTGAAGCGTGGGGCATTGAGCAGTTCTTC. It encodes CASSEAWGIEQFF.

This clonotype has a count of ten or more. V is TRBV7-2 and J is TRBJ2-3; D possibly uses TRBD1 or TRBD2 (5 bases each). The germline gives CDR1 SGHTA, CDR2 FQGNSA. The CDR3 sequence is 16 residues long. The V gene lost 1 base and the J gene lost 8 bases, with 19 bases spanning the gap. The CDR3 is CASSLDRDPRWTTQYF. CDR3 coding DNA: TGTGCCAGCAGCTTAGACCGGGACCCACGATGGACTACGCAGTATTTT.

V usage is TRBV4-2 and J usage is TRBJ2-5; 8 bases are a match to TRBD2. V lost 2 bases and J lost 4; bases outside the gene matches: 9. Germline V gene sequence: CDR1 LGHNA, CDR2 YNFKEQ. The CDR3 extends over 16 amino acids. The CDR3: CASSQPIAGRRETQYF. The CDR3 region has the DNA TGTGCCAGCAGCCAACCCATAGCGGGAAGACGAGAGACCCAGTACTTC.

This rearrangement joins TRBV12-3 or TRBV12-4 to TRBJ1-2, with 7 bases that match TRBD1. CDR3 length: 14 residues. J lost 4 bases, V lost 2 bases, and 4 bases had no gene match. The CDR3 nucleotides read TGTGCCAGCAGTTTAATAGGGGGCTTCTATGGCTACACCTTC. It codes for CASSLIGGFYGYTF.

This clonotype was detected a few times. V is TRBV29-1 and J is TRBJ2-2; 8 nucleotides match TRBD1. The CDR3 totals 16 residues. Germline assignment: CDR1 SQVTM and CDR2 ANQGSEA. V lost 1 base and J lost 5; bases outside the gene matches: 9. CDR3 region: CSVEGGPDRVTGELFF. CDR3 in DNA: TGCAGCGTTGAAGGGGGCCCGGACAGGGTAACCGGGGAGCTGTTTTTT.

This clonotype was observed many times. The J gene is TRBJ1-5, the V gene TRBV21-1; the DNA was not compared with TRBD1, the D call given in the table. TRBV21-1 is recorded as a pseudogene. The CDR3 is 14 amino acids. As DNA, the CDR3 is TGTGCCAGCAGAAAACAGGGGCGGAATCAGCCCCAGCATTTT. Translated, it gives CASRKQGRNQPQHF.

This clonotype came up many times. This chain uses TRBV28 with TRBJ1-3; D remains ambiguous. The CDR3 loop spans 13 amino acids. Trimming left V 3 bases short and J 0 bases short, with 3 bases between. In germline, CDR1 is MDHEN, CDR2 SYDVKM. The CDR3 nucleotides read TGTGCCAGCAGTTTGACCTCTGGAAACACCATATATTTT. Translating it yields CASSLTSGNTIYF.

J is TRBJ1-6 and V is TRBV4-1; D perhaps matches TRBD1 (5 bases). CDR3 length equals 16 residues. Trimming took 6 bases from V and 9 from J, leaving 21 bases between them. Germline V gene data show CDR1 as MGHRA and CDR2 as YSYEKL. Written as DNA, the CDR3 is TGCGCCAGCAGTGAACCTCAGGGCCTCCCTGCTTCACCCCTCCACTTT. This translates into CASSEPQGLPASPLHF.

This clonotype was detected ten times or more. The chain recombines TRBV28 with TRBJ2-3; no reliable D call. CDR1 and CDR2 from the germline V gene are MDHEN and SYDVKM. Trimming stripped 2 bases from V and 4 bases from J, with 10 bases between. This CDR3 region has 14 residues. The CDR3 DNA reads as TGTGCCAGCAGTTTAAGCGTATTGGCAGATACGCAGTATTTT. Residues: CASSLSVLADTQYF.

The sample holds a few counts of this clonotype. This rearrangement joins TRBV7-8 to TRBJ2-5; a possible D gene is TRBD2 (6 bases). The CDR3 spans 15 residues. Germline values: CDR1 SGHVS, CDR2 FQNEAQ. Trimming took off 4 bases at V and 1 base at J, with 13 bases between the two ends. The CDR3 DNA follows: TGTGCCAGCAGCTCGTTGACTAGGGGCCAAGAGACCCAGTACTTC. Residues: CASSSLTRGQETQYF.

The CDR3 here is CSVRRAGAYEQYF. CDR3 bases: TGCAGCGTAAGGCGGGCAGGAGCCTACGAGCAGTACTTC. The chain is built from TRBV29-1 and TRBJ2-7; D might be TRBD2 (5 bases). The V and J ends lost 6 bases and 2 bases respectively, with 14 bases between them. The CDR3 runs to 13 residues. Germline V gene lookup returns CDR1 SQVTM and CDR2 ANQGSEA.

This clonotype has a handful of counts. The genes are TRBV7-3 and TRBJ2-7; D might be TRBD1 or TRBD2, each matching 5 bases. The CDR3 consists of 13 residues. V lost 8 bases and J lost 0, with 11 bases in between. Germline V gene data show CDR1 as SGHTA and CDR2 as FQGTGA. CDR3: CASASGTSYEQYF. CDR3 DNA sequence: TGTGCCAGCGCTTCTGGGACCTCCTACGAGCAGTACTTC.

This clonotype occurred a few times. The chain uses TRBV12-3 or TRBV12-4 and TRBJ2-1; 11 bases align to TRBD2. This CDR3 is 17 amino acids long. V shed 3 bases and J 3 bases; nucleotides not matched to a gene: 7. The CDR3 bases are TGTGCCAGCAGTTTGGTTCTAGCGGGAGGTATCTACAATGAGCAGTTCTTC. It yields the protein CASSLVLAGGIYNEQFF.

The rearrangement joins TRBV20-1 to TRBJ1-5; D is unresolved. CDR1 and CDR2 (germline): DFQATT, SNEGSKA (reference sequence). Between the trimmed V and J ends, which lost 1 base and 4 bases, there was a span of 14 bases. There are 15 residues in the CDR3. The CDR3 here is CSARAVVGSNQPQHF. As DNA, the CDR3 is TGCAGTGCTAGAGCAGTCGTGGGAAGTAATCAGCCCCAGCATTTT.

The gene calls are TRBV18 and TRBJ2-1, with D perhaps being TRBD1 or TRBD2 (5 bases each). Trimming took 3 bases from V and 8 from J, leaving 14 bases between them. The CDR3 runs to 14 residues. Germline values: CDR1 KGHSH, CDR2 LQKENI. This CDR3 is CASSPAGLRDEQFF. DNA for the CDR3: TGTGCCAGCTCACCCGCAGGGCTGAGGGATGAGCAGTTCTTC. The whole variable domain, filled in from reference TRBV18 and TRBJ2-1, reads NAGVMQNPRHLVRRRGQEARLRCSPMKGHSHVYWYRQLPEEGLKFMVYLQKENIIDESGMPKERFSAEFPKEGPSILRIQQVVRGDSAAYFCASSPAGLRDEQFFGPGTRLTVL.